The sequence of this T cell receptor (beta chain) was determined in a study of blood T cells in healthy people across ages. Study observations and caveats: Age brought a roughly linear fall in TCR beta diversity measured per million T cells. A strong correlation was seen between TCR beta diversity and naive T cell percentage.

No fewer than 5.5 micrograms of total RNA were isolated from every sample. A second PCR, run for about 7 to 11 cycles, used a sample-barcoded 5' primer plus a J-beta primer mix. All samples gave at least 2.5 million CDR3-containing paired-end reads. TCRdb reanalysed the 5' RACE reads using MiXCR and keeps one entry per CDR3 protein. The sample records about 290,000 distinct CDR3 sequences, around 27% being singletons. The CDR3 runs to 17 residues. Trimming left V 0 bases short and J 2 bases short, with 18 bases between. Germline V CDR1 and CDR2: SGHDT, YYEEEE. This clonotype has a handful of counts. Its antigen is undetermined.

The TCR sequence derives from a woman aged 65 to 85 in good health. The J gene is TRBJ2-7, the V gene TRBV5-6; no clear D gene. The sample taken for sequencing was blood. The CDR3 is CASSLGLWLEGAYEQYF. CDR3 nucleotide sequence: TGTGCCAGCAGCTTGGGACTCTGGCTGGAAGGAGCCTACGAGCAGTACTTC.